A single sample gave rise to the 6 T cell receptor beta chains below, sequenced in a study of blood T cell repertoires in COVID-19. Produced via immunoSEQ multiplex PCR; TCRdb's table is partial and in-frame only. The sample contains approximately 150,000 clones, approximately 84% of which appear only once. Sample: PBMCs or T cells enriched from blood (not recorded which). These receptors originate from a man between 45 and 60 years old in a cohort exposed to, infected with or recovered from COVID-19 (not recorded which).

The rearrangement uses TRBV10-1 and TRBJ2-7; tentative D call: TRBD2 (5 bases). V lost 8 bases, J lost 8 bases, and 13 bases lay in between. CDR3 length: 11 residues. Germline CDR1 WNHNN, CDR2 SYGVQD (reference sequence). The CDR3 DNA follows: TGCGCCAGCGGTGGTAGGAGGCAGCAGTACTTC. Translation: CASGGRRQQYF.

The rearrangement uses TRBV7-2 and TRBJ2-7, with 10 bases fitting TRBD1. The CDR3 runs 15 residues. The germline V gene has CDR1 SGHTA and CDR2 FQGNSA. The J segment lost 6 bases and the V segment lost 5 bases, leaving 10 bases of the junction unmatched. The CDR3 nucleotides read TGTGCCAGCAGCCTCGTAGGACAGGGGGTAGGCGAGCAGTACTTC. It encodes CASSLVGQGVGEQYF.

The genes are TRBV11-2 and TRBJ2-7, with 10 nucleotides matching TRBD2. Germline V gives CDR1 SGHAT, CDR2 FQNNGV. V was pared by 2 bases and J by 5 bases, with 3 bases of the junction left unmatched. The CDR3 runs to 14 residues. CDR3 loop: CASSLTSGADEQYF. Written as DNA, the CDR3 is TGTGCCAGCAGCTTAACTAGCGGGGCCGACGAGCAGTACTTC.

This rearrangement joins TRBV11-2 to TRBJ1-2; D is unclear. The germline V and J ends were trimmed by 4 bases and 8 bases, with 11 bases remaining between them. The CDR3 consists of 12 residues. The germline CDR1 and CDR2 sequences are SGHAT and FQNNGV. For the CDR3, the DNA is TGTGCCAGCAGCTCGACCCCGGGAGGCTACACCTTC. Protein: CASSSTPGGYTF.

This chain connects TRBV11-2 to TRBJ1-2; D gene uncertain. Deletions cut 4 bases from V and 0 bases from J, with 15 bases between. The CDR3 is made up of 16 amino acids. In germline, CDR1 is SGHAT, CDR2 FQNNGV. The CDR3 nucleotides are TGTGCCAGCAGCTCCCGATCCACTGTAGCTAACTATGGCTACACCTTC. Residues: CASSSRSTVANYGYTF.

CDR3 residues: CASSLVAGRAYGYTF. In nucleotides, the CDR3 is TGTGCCAGCAGCTTGGTTGCAGGGAGGGCCTATGGCTACACCTTC. This chain uses TRBV5-6 with TRBJ1-2; a weak D match, TRBD1 (5 bases). Trimming stripped 0 bases from V and 4 bases from J, with 13 bases between. CDR3 length equals 15 residues. Germline V CDR1 and CDR2: SGHDT, YYEEEE.